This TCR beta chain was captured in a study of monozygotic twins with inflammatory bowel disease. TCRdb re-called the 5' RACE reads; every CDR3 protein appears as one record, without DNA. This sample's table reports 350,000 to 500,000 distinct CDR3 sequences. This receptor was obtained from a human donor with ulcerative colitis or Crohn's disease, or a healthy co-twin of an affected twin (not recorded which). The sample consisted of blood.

The CDR3 sequence is CGQGGGYNEQFF. This rearrangement joins TRBV20-1 to TRBJ2-1; the TCRdb D gene call, TRBD1, has no DNA to confirm it. Germline CDR1 and CDR2: DFQATT and SNEGSKA (reference sequence). This CDR3 has 12 amino acids.